The present entry profiles one T cell receptor beta chain with its context. Clones were read by immunoSEQ multiplex PCR, and TCRdb kept only the in-frame ones, dropping some. Of about 88,000 clones in the sample, roughly 85% were seen once. The sample is drawn from a study of blood T cell repertoires in COVID-19. Across the study: Collection of acute and convalescent COVID-19 samples took place in the United States, Italy and Spain. From T cells, B-cell-depleted T cells, or PBMCs came the material, which was cDNA or gDNA.

The germline gives CDR1 SGHVS, CDR2 FQNEAQ. The J segment lost 7 bases and the V segment lost 4 bases, leaving 7 bases of the junction unmatched. The CDR3 is 14 amino acids. This rearrangement joins TRBV7-8 to TRBJ1-2, with 9 bases fitting TRBD1. The specimen sequenced was peripheral blood. The clonotype comes from an older woman with COVID-19, enrolled during active disease. The CDR3 sequence is CASSSDRGSGGYTF. In DNA, the CDR3 is TGTGCCAGCAGCTCGGACAGGGGATCGGGTGGCTACACCTTC. The complete variable domain, with remaining parts taken from reference TRBV7-8 and TRBJ1-2, reads GAGVSQSPRYKVAKRGQDVALRCDPISGHVSLFWYQQALGQGPEFLTYFQNEAQLDKSGLPSDRFFAERPEGSVSTLKIQRTQQEDSAVYLCASSSDRGSGGYTFGSGTRLTVV.